The next 12 T cell receptor beta chains were all read from a single sample in a study of cytomegalovirus exposure and HLA in healthy donors. The PCR contained 60 Vbeta and 13 Jbeta primers. TCRdb's table, derived via immunoSEQ multiplex PCR, lists solely in-frame clones and lacks some. The sample lists about 170,000 clones; roughly 85% were seen once. Input material: PBMCs. The receptors were sampled from a man younger than 35 in good health and CMV-seropositive.

The CDR3 coding sequence is TGTGCCTGGAGTTTCGGGGGTAACAATCAGCCCCAGCATTTT. Its protein product is CAWSFGGNNQPQHF. This rearrangement joins TRBV30 to TRBJ1-5; the D gene is possibly TRBD1 (5 bases). The CDR3 consists of 14 residues. Germline CDR1 and CDR2: GTSNPN and SVGIG (reference sequence). V lost 2 bases and J lost 3, with 11 bases in between.

This chain connects TRBV19 to TRBJ2-7; D unclear. There are 14 residues in the CDR3. Looked up from germline, CDR1 is LNHDA and CDR2 is SQIVND (reference sequence). V shed 5 bases and J shed 1 base, with 12 bases lying between them. As DNA, the CDR3 is TGTGCCAGTAGTCCTCGCACAACGTCCTACGAGCAGTACTTC. It encodes CASSPRTTSYEQYF. Supplemented by reference TRBV19 and TRBJ2-7, the full variable domain reads DGGITQSPKYLFRKEGQNVTLSCEQNLNHDAMYWYRQDPGQGLRLIYYSQIVNDFQKGDIAEGYSVSREKKESFPLTVTSAQKNPTAFYLCASSPRTTSYEQYFGPGTRLTVT.

The gene calls are TRBV15 and TRBJ1-3; D call uncertain. In germline, CDR1 is LNHNV, CDR2 YYDKDF (reference sequence). V lost 9 bases to trimming and J lost 0 bases, with 6 bases between them. This CDR3 region has 12 residues. The CDR3 coding sequence is TGTGCCACAGAGAACTCTGGAAACACCATATATTTT. Its protein product is CATENSGNTIYF.

CDR3 residues: CASSERLGGAETQYF. The CDR3 DNA sequence: TGTGCCAGCAGTGAACGACTAGGTGGGGCAGAGACCCAGTACTTC. V is TRBV6-1 and J is TRBJ2-5; tentatively, D is TRBD2 (6 bases). The germline V gene encodes CDR1 MNHNS and CDR2 SASEGT. This CDR3 spans 15 amino acids. V lost 2 bases to trimming and J lost 4 bases, with 14 bases between them.

CDR3 in DNA: TGTGCCAGCAGCTTGTCCAGTTCCCTTGATTCACCCCTCCACTTT. It specifies CASSLSSSLDSPLHF. The chain combines TRBV11-2 with TRBJ1-6; D gene unclear. CDR3 length equals 15 residues. CDR1 and CDR2 (germline): SGHAT, FQNNGV. Trimming pared 3 bases from V and 8 bases from J, leaving 14 bases between.

The J gene is TRBJ1-1, the V gene TRBV29-1; 9 bases map to TRBD1. The CDR3 length is 13 residues. With V trimmed by 6 bases and J by 4 bases, 6 bases remained unmatched. Per germline, CDR1 SQVTM and CDR2 ANQGSEA. Here the CDR3 reads CSVKQGAGTEAFF. CDR3 DNA: TGCAGCGTGAAACAGGGGGCAGGCACTGAAGCTTTCTTT.

The rearrangement joins TRBV18 to TRBJ2-5, with D possibly being TRBD1 (7 bases). This CDR3 has 16 amino acids. Germline values: CDR1 KGHSH, CDR2 LQKENI. V lost 0 bases and J lost 5, with 16 bases in between. The CDR3 DNA is TGTGCCAGCTCACCACCGCGGGCCGGGGGACAGGAGACCCAGTACTTC. This codes for CASSPPRAGGQETQYF. The variable domain in full, with the rest retrieved from reference TRBV18 and TRBJ2-5, is NAGVMQNPRHLVRRRGQEARLRCSPMKGHSHVYWYRQLPEEGLKFMVYLQKENIIDESGMPKERFSAEFPKEGPSILRIQQVVRGDSAAYFCASSPPRAGGQETQYFGPGTRLLVL.

This clone appeared once. The chain employs TRBV5-4 and TRBJ2-1, with TRBD2 matching over 12 bases. The CDR3 is made up of 15 amino acids. J gave up 7 bases and V 4 bases, and 6 bases lay outside the gene matches. Per germline, CDR1 SGHNT and CDR2 YYREEE (reference sequence). DNA of the CDR3: TGTGCCAGCAGCGGGCCTAGCGGGGGGGCAAATGAGCAGTTCTTC. This encodes CASSGPSGGANEQFF. The whole variable domain, filled in from reference TRBV5-4 and TRBJ2-1, reads ETGVTQSPTHLIKTRGQQVTLRCSSQSGHNTVSWYQQALGQGPQFIFQYYREEENGRGNFPPRFSGLQFPNYSSELNVNALELDDSALYLCASSGPSGGANEQFFGPGTRLTVL.

The V and J genes are TRBV5-4 and TRBJ1-1, with D hard to call. CDR3 size: 13 residues. The germline gives CDR1 SGHNT, CDR2 YYREEE (reference sequence). Trimming shortened V by 0 bases and J by 8 bases, and 11 bases separated the two germline ends. The CDR3: CASSLGLAAEAFF. The CDR3 DNA reads TGTGCCAGCAGCTTGGGACTGGCAGCCGAAGCTTTCTTT. Together with reference TRBV5-4 and TRBJ1-1, the CDR3 gives the full variable domain: ETGVTQSPTHLIKTRGQQVTLRCSSQSGHNTVSWYQQALGQGPQFIFQYYREEENGRGNFPPRFSGLQFPNYSSELNVNALELDDSALYLCASSLGLAAEAFFGQGTRLTVV.

About this clone itself: The same CDR3 also results from other DNA sequences found in this sample. The chain uses TRBV7-9 and TRBJ2-7, with 7 bases aligning to TRBD1. The CDR3 is made up of 12 amino acids. Germline V lookup: CDR1 SEHNR, CDR2 FQNEAQ (reference sequence). Trimming took 5 bases from V and 4 from J; bases not matched to a gene: 2. The CDR3, as DNA: TGTGCCAGCAGCCTACAGGGGTACGAGCAGTACTTC. Translation gives CASSLQGYEQYF.

The CDR3 here is CASRPGQGFSDTQYF. CDR3 nucleotides: TGTGCCAGCAGGCCGGGACAGGGTTTTTCAGATACGCAGTATTTT. The chain uses TRBV6-4 and TRBJ2-3; 9 positions agree with TRBD1. The CDR3 has 15 amino acids. V lost 6 bases and J lost 4; bases outside the gene matches: 8. From germline, CDR1 is MRHNA and CDR2 SNTAGT.

Concerning this clone: At the DNA level, this CDR3 is encoded by other sequences in the same sample as well. V and J are TRBV25-1 and TRBJ1-1, with D possibly TRBD1 on 5 matching bases. V shed 3 bases and J shed 1 base, with 6 bases lying between them. Germline CDR1 and CDR2: MGHDK and SYGVNS. This CDR3 has 13 amino acids. The CDR3 DNA sequence: TGTGCCAGCAGTGAGGGGCCGAACACTGAAGCTTTCTTT. Protein sequence: CASSEGPNTEAFF.